This paragraph covers one T cell receptor beta chain sequence. The data were taken from a study of control samples from healthy donors and cancer patients. The CDR3 runs 12 residues. The germline V and J ends were trimmed by 0 bases and 5 bases, with 3 bases remaining between them. In germline, CDR1 is SGHVS, CDR2 FNYEAQ. Generated by immunoSEQ multiplex PCR, the TCRdb table keeps only in-frame clones and is missing some. The data show under 150,000 clones, with 85% to 90% seen just once and about 2.5% held by the top ten. The sequenced material came from blood. The V and J genes are TRBV7-6 and TRBJ2-3; D unclear. The clonotype was recovered from a woman aged 70-85 years in good health. The DNA for the CDR3 is TGTGCCAGCAGCTTAGCCGAAGATACGCAGTATTTT. It codes for CASSLAEDTQYF.